This TCR beta chain stems from a study of cytomegalovirus exposure and HLA in healthy donors. Germline assignment: CDR1 SNHLY and CDR2 FYNNEI. V lost 4 bases and J lost 6; bases outside the gene matches: 4. The CDR3 contains 14 residues. Primers for the PCR totalled 60 Vbeta and 13 Jbeta. TCRdb's copy holds only in-frame clones and misses some; the assay was immunoSEQ multiplex PCR. The table has 100,000 to 150,000 clones, 72% seen once. The gene calls are TRBV2 and TRBJ1-4; 8 bases fit TRBD1. The sequence derives from a man in his thirties or forties in good health and CMV-seronegative. The sequencing sample was made of PBMCs. CDR3 nucleotide sequence: TGTGCCAGCAGTGGCCGGACAGGGTATGAAAAACTGTTTTTT. Amino acids: CASSGRTGYEKLFF.